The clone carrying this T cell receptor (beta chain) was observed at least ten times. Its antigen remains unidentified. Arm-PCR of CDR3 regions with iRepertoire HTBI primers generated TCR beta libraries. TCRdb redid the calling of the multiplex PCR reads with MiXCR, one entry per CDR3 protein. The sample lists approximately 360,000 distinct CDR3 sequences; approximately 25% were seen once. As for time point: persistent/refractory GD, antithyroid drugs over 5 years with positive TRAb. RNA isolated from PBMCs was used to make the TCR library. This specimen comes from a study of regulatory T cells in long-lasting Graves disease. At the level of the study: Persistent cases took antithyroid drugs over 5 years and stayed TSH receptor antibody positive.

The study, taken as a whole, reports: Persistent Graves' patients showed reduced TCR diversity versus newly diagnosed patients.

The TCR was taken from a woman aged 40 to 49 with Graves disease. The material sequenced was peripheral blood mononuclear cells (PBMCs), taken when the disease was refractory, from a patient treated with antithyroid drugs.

CDR3 sequence reads: CSVLEGLNYGYTF. The DNA for the CDR3 is TGCAGCGTTTTAGAAGGGCTTAACTATGGCTACACCTTC. The gene calls are TRBV29-1 and TRBJ1-2; D is unclear. The CDR3 extends over 13 amino acids. The germline V gene has CDR1 SQVTM and CDR2 ANQGSEA. V gave up 5 bases and J gave up 1 base, with 11 bases separating them.